Presented here are 32 T cell receptor beta chains from one specimen sequenced in a study of blood T cell repertoires in COVID-19. Clones were read by immunoSEQ multiplex PCR, and TCRdb kept only the in-frame ones, dropping some. This table holds 240,000 or so clones, around 80% found once. The sequenced material came from peripheral blood. All receptors come from a woman between 18 and 29 years old with acute or convalescent COVID-19.

The chain carries TRBV5-1 and TRBJ1-2; no definite D call. The germline gives CDR1 SGHRS, CDR2 YFSETQ. The CDR3 loop spans 14 amino acids. Trimming pared 0 bases from V and 4 bases from J, leaving 10 bases between. The DNA of the CDR3 is TGCGCCAGCAGCTTGGACGGCAGGCCCTATGGCTACACCTTC. As protein: CASSLDGRPYGYTF. The full variable domain, in which reference TRBV5-1 and TRBJ1-2 provide the parts outside the CDR3, is KAGVTQTPRYLIKTRGQQVTLSCSPISGHRSVSWYQQTPGQGLQFLFEYFSETQRNKGNFPGRFSGRQFSNSRSEMNVSTLELGDSALYLCASSLDGRPYGYTFGSGTRLTVV.

V gene TRBV27 combines with J gene TRBJ2-7; 11 positions agree with TRBD2. Germline V gives CDR1 MNHEY, CDR2 SMNVEV (reference sequence). This CDR3 has 17 residues. Trimming removed 2 bases from V and 2 bases from J; junction bases left unmatched: 8. Written as DNA, the CDR3 is TGTGCCAGCAGTTTAGTGGCTAGCGGGAGGACTGCCTACGAGCAGTACTTC. It is translated as CASSLVASGRTAYEQYF.

This chain uses TRBV7-3 with TRBJ2-1; TRBD1 matches at 10 bases. Trimming took 3 bases from V and 6 from J; bases not matched to a gene: 5. CDR1 is SGHTA and CDR2 is FQGTGA in the germline V gene. This CDR3 has 15 residues. The CDR3 region is CASSLGQGSSNEQFF. CDR3 bases: TGTGCCAGCAGCTTGGGACAGGGGTCGAGCAATGAGCAGTTCTTC.

This clone was detected a few times. The rearrangement links TRBV18 to TRBJ1-6; D is perhaps TRBD1 (5 bases). With 4 bases removed from V and 9 bases from J, the gap between germline ends came to 16 bases. Germline CDR1 reads KGHSH; CDR2 reads LQKENI. The CDR3 totals 15 residues. The CDR3 nucleotides read TGTGCCAGCTCACAGGGGACGGAGGGCGGTTCACCCCTCCACTTT. This gives the protein CASSQGTEGGSPLHF.

This chain connects TRBV7-3 to TRBJ2-1, with 7 bases fitting TRBD2. CDR1 is SGHTA, CDR2 FQGTGA, per germline. Trimming cost V 3 bases and J 0 bases; bases outside gene matches: 5. This CDR3 spans 16 amino acids. The DNA for the CDR3 is TGTGCCAGCAGCTTTTTGGCGGGAGCCTCCTACAATGAGCAGTTCTTC. It yields the protein CASSFLAGASYNEQFF.

The chain carries TRBV28 and TRBJ2-5; 10 bases are a match to TRBD2. The CDR3 sequence is 15 residues long. The V gene's germline CDR1 is MDHEN and CDR2 SYDVKM. CDR3 amino acids: CVASGSPTPLRTQYF. CDR3 sequence (DNA): TGTGTGGCTAGCGGGAGTCCGACCCCTTTAAGAACCCAGTACTTC.

The chain joins TRBV7-9 to TRBJ1-6; D is ambiguous. Per germline, CDR1 SEHNR and CDR2 FQNEAQ (reference sequence). The CDR3 length is 16 residues. The V gene lost 1 base and the J gene lost 9 bases, with 16 bases spanning the gap. The CDR3 here is CASSLEAGNVGSPLHF. The CDR3 DNA reads as TGTGCCAGCAGCTTAGAGGCGGGGAACGTCGGTTCACCCCTCCACTTT.

V and J are TRBV19 and TRBJ1-5; TRBD1 matches 11 bases. With V trimmed by 9 bases and J by 3 bases, 13 bases remained unmatched. CDR3 size: 17 residues. Germline CDR1 LNHDA, CDR2 SQIVND (reference sequence). As DNA, the CDR3 is TGTGCCAGACCCCTCCGGGACAGGGGGTTAAACAATCAGCCCCAGCATTTT. It is translated as CARPLRDRGLNNQPQHF.

This clone is a singleton in its sample. CDR3 nucleotide sequence: TGTGCCAGCAGTTCCGGGACACGCCGAGACACCGGGGAGCTGTTTTTT. Translating gives CASSSGTRRDTGELFF. The chain is built from TRBV28 and TRBJ2-2, with a possible D match to TRBD1 (6 bases). The CDR3 spans 16 residues. The germline V and J ends were trimmed by 4 bases and 3 bases, with 15 bases remaining between them. Germline CDR1 and CDR2: MDHEN and SYDVKM.

This rearrangement joins TRBV27 to TRBJ2-7; TRBD1 aligns across 10 bases. The CDR3 loop spans 15 amino acids. Unmatched junction bases numbered 5, after V lost 3 bases and J lost 3 bases. Germline assignment: CDR1 MNHEY and CDR2 SMNVEV (reference sequence). The CDR3 DNA reads as TGTGCCAGCAGTTTTCGACAGGGGGCGATCTACGAGCAGTACTTC. It codes for CASSFRQGAIYEQYF.

The J gene is TRBJ2-7, the V gene TRBV24-1; 7 bases agree with TRBD1. CDR1 is KGHDR and CDR2 is SFDVKD in the germline V gene. CDR3 length: 17 amino acids. With 4 bases clipped from V and 5 bases from J, the junction kept 16 bases outside the gene matches. CDR3 sequence (DNA): TGTGCCACCAGTGACCACCACCCCGACAGGGCTAAGAACGAGCAGTACTTC. Protein: CATSDHHPDRAKNEQYF.

This chain connects TRBV6-5 to TRBJ1-5, with TRBD1 identical over 9 bases. The ends lost 0 bases at V and 7 bases at J; junction bases unmatched: 7. The germline V gene has CDR1 MNHEY and CDR2 SVGAGI. CDR3 length: 16 residues. In DNA form, the CDR3 reads TGTGCCAGCAGTTACTCTGGACAGGGGATCCCCCAGCCCCAGCATTTT. Its protein product is CASSYSGQGIPQPQHF.

The chain joins TRBV6-6 to TRBJ1-6; D gene ambiguous. The ends were cut back, 2 bases at V and 8 bases at J, with 7 bases in the middle. CDR3 size: 13 residues. In germline, CDR1 is MNHNY, CDR2 SVGAGI (reference sequence). In DNA form, the CDR3 reads TGTGCCAGCAGTTACGTCGGGGATTCACCCCTCCACTTT. It encodes CASSYVGDSPLHF.

The rearrangement links TRBV19 to TRBJ2-5; D is possibly TRBD1 (5 bases). The CDR3 consists of 13 residues. The V end was cut by 6 bases, the J end by 1 base, with 9 bases between. The germline V gene has CDR1 LNHDA and CDR2 SQIVND (reference sequence). The CDR3 coding sequence is TGTGCCAGTAGCGGACATTTCCAAGAGACCCAGTACTTC. It specifies CASSGHFQETQYF. The whole variable domain, filled in from reference TRBV19 and TRBJ2-5, reads DGGITQSPKYLFRKEGQNVTLSCEQNLNHDAMYWYRQDPGQGLRLIYYSQIVNDFQKGDIAEGYSVSREKKESFPLTVTSAQKNPTAFYLCASSGHFQETQYFGPGTRLLVL.

The chain combines TRBV5-6 with TRBJ2-5; D call uncertain. There are 14 residues in the CDR3. Germline loops: CDR1 SGHDT, CDR2 YYEEEE. The V end was cut by 0 bases, the J end by 2 bases, with 8 bases between. The chain's CDR3 is CASSLGGNQETQYF. CDR3 in DNA: TGTGCCAGCAGCTTGGGCGGAAATCAAGAGACCCAGTACTTC.

The genes are TRBV5-1 and TRBJ2-6; 8 nucleotides agree with TRBD1. Looked up from germline, CDR1 is SGHRS and CDR2 is YFSETQ. This CDR3 contains 19 residues. V trimming: 0 bases; J trimming: 0 bases; junction bases outside the gene matches: 8. The CDR3 sequence is CASSLAFGQGVSGANVLTF. The CDR3 nucleotides are TGCGCCAGCAGCTTGGCCTTCGGACAGGGAGTCTCTGGGGCCAACGTCCTGACTTTC.

The rearrangement links TRBV6-6 to TRBJ2-3, with TRBD2 matching 11 bases. Germline V gene lookup returns CDR1 MNHNY and CDR2 SVGAGI (reference sequence). The CDR3 loop spans 20 amino acids. V shed 6 bases, J shed 4 bases, and the junction held 21 bases outside the gene matches. DNA of the CDR3: TGTGCCAGCAGACGAAGGGGTGGGGGACTAGCGGTGAGGGCCCCAGATACGCAGTATTTT. It translates to CASRRRGGGLAVRAPDTQYF.

The chain uses TRBV24-1 and TRBJ2-3; 10 positions match TRBD2. Germline assignment: CDR1 KGHDR and CDR2 SFDVKD. The CDR3 is 18 residues long. Losses at the gene ends were 2 bases for V and 6 bases for J; bases not matched to a gene: 13. As DNA, the CDR3 is TGTGCCACCAGTGATTATACTAGCGGGATCCGGGCCGGGGATACGCAGTATTTT. The encoded protein is CATSDYTSGIRAGDTQYF.

This clone was found a few times. This chain links TRBV28 with TRBJ2-1, with 8 positions matching TRBD2. The CDR3 extends over 15 amino acids. V shed 4 bases and J 4 bases; nucleotides not matched to a gene: 6. Germline V gene sequence: CDR1 MDHEN, CDR2 SYDVKM. The CDR3 DNA sequence: TGTGCCAGCAGTTCCGGGAGGGGTTTATACAATGAGCAGTTCTTC. Translated, it gives CASSSGRGLYNEQFF.

The CDR3 spells CATSKTGQGHYGYTF. CDR3 nucleotide sequence: TGTGCCACCAGCAAAACTGGACAGGGACACTATGGCTACACCTTC. This chain links TRBV15 with TRBJ1-2; 8 positions agree with TRBD1. The trim removed 4 bases at V and 3 bases at J, leaving 7 bases unmatched. The CDR3 runs 15 residues. Germline CDR1 LNHNV, CDR2 YYDKDF (reference sequence).

The CDR3 region is CSASGHVNTEAFF. In nucleotides, the CDR3 is TGCAGTGCTAGTGGACATGTGAACACTGAAGCTTTCTTT. The V call is TRBV20-1, the J call TRBJ1-1; perhaps TRBD1 as D (5 bases). V was trimmed by 3 bases and J by 0 bases, leaving 8 bases between them. The CDR3 covers 13 residues. The germline CDR1 and CDR2 sequences are DFQATT and SNEGSKA (reference sequence).

The gene calls are TRBV3-1 (or the pseudogene TRBV3-2) and TRBJ1-4; TRBD1 matches at 9 bases. Germline V gene data show CDR1 as LGHDT and CDR2 as YNNKEL (reference sequence). V lost 5 bases to trimming and J lost 8 bases; unmatched junction nucleotides: 3. This CDR3 comprises 13 residues. DNA of the CDR3: TGTGCCAGCAGCAAGGGGACAGGGGAAAAACTGTTTTTT. The encoded protein is CASSKGTGEKLFF.

This chain uses TRBV5-6 with TRBJ1-1, with D unclear. Germline V gene data show CDR1 as SGHDT and CDR2 as YYEEEE. This CDR3 contains 14 residues. V was shortened by 0 bases and J by 0 bases, with 6 bases between the two germline ends. CDR3 sequence reads: CASSLEQMNTEAFF. CDR3 DNA: TGTGCCAGCAGCTTGGAACAAATGAACACTGAAGCTTTCTTT. Based on the CDR3 plus reference TRBV5-6 and TRBJ1-1, the full variable domain is DAGVTQSPTHLIKTRGQQVTLRCSPKSGHDTVSWYQQALGQGPQFIFQYYEEEERQRGNFPDRFSGHQFPNYSSELNVNALLLGDSALYLCASSLEQMNTEAFFGQGTRLTVV.

The CDR3 protein is CASSVGSYNEQFF. In DNA, the CDR3 is TGTGCCAGCAGCGTGGGCAGCTACAATGAGCAGTTCTTC. The chain recombines TRBV9 with TRBJ2-1; D is uncertain. Germline CDR1 is SGDLS and CDR2 is YYNGEE. This CDR3 is 13 amino acids long. V was shortened by 2 bases and J by 3 bases, with 6 bases between the two germline ends.

The chain uses TRBV7-8 and TRBJ1-2; D possibly corresponds to TRBD1 (5 bases). The ends were cut back, 1 base at V and 7 bases at J, with 10 bases in the middle. This CDR3 region has 13 residues. Looked up from germline, CDR1 is SGHVS and CDR2 is FQNEAQ. CDR3 in DNA: TGTGCCAGCAGCTTAGAATGGGGCGGTGGCTACACCTTC. Its translation: CASSLEWGGGYTF.

This chain uses TRBV19 with TRBJ1-2; TRBD1 is a possible D gene (5 bases). This CDR3 comprises 16 residues. From germline, CDR1 is LNHDA and CDR2 SQIVND (reference sequence). V was clipped by 5 bases and J by 5 bases, with 21 bases between them. CDR3 sequence (DNA): TGTGCCAGTAGTCCTCGGACGACCTCAAAGGGGTATGGCTACACCTTC. Its translation: CASSPRTTSKGYGYTF.

This clone has a handful of counts. V and J are TRBV7-8 and TRBJ1-1; TRBD1 matches 7 bases. Germline trimming cut 5 bases from V and 4 bases from J; bases unmatched to any gene: 4. The CDR3 is 13 residues long. The germline V gene has CDR1 SGHVS and CDR2 FQNEAQ. CDR3 sequence (DNA): TGTGCCAGCAGCGACAGGGTGGTCACTGAAGCTTTCTTT. Its translation: CASSDRVVTEAFF. The full variable domain, rest sourced from reference TRBV7-8 and TRBJ1-1, is GAGVSQSPRYKVAKRGQDVALRCDPISGHVSLFWYQQALGQGPEFLTYFQNEAQLDKSGLPSDRFFAERPEGSVSTLKIQRTQQEDSAVYLCASSDRVVTEAFFGQGTRLTVV.

This clone was observed many times. The chain couples TRBV2 to TRBJ2-1, with D perhaps TRBD1 (6 bases). The CDR3 loop spans 14 amino acids. Looked up from germline, CDR1 is SNHLY and CDR2 is FYNNEI. Deletions cut 6 bases from V and 5 bases from J, with 14 bases between. The CDR3 region has the DNA TGTGCCAGCAGGGGGGCAGGGTGGGACAATGAGCAGTTCTTC. Its protein product is CASRGAGWDNEQFF.

The chain recombines TRBV11-2 with TRBJ2-7; 10 nucleotides match TRBD1. The CDR3 spans 16 residues. Germline CDR1 SGHAT, CDR2 FQNNGV. After removal of 5 bases from V and 2 bases from J, the junction contained 9 bases not matched to a gene. The CDR3 loop reads CASSPLGGTGAYEQYF. The CDR3 DNA reads as TGTGCCAGCAGCCCTCTCGGCGGGACAGGGGCCTACGAGCAGTACTTC.

V and J are TRBV4-2 and TRBJ2-7; 13 nucleotides match TRBD2. This CDR3 has 17 amino acids. V trimming: 0 bases; J trimming: 1 base; junction bases outside the gene matches: 3. Germline CDR1 and CDR2: LGHNA and YNFKEQ. CDR3 loop: CASSQEGLAGSSYEQYF. CDR3 in DNA: TGTGCCAGCAGCCAAGAGGGACTAGCGGGATCATCCTACGAGCAGTACTTC.

Only one count was recorded for this clone. The rearrangement joins TRBV27 to TRBJ2-1; D gene ambiguous. This CDR3 has 14 residues. Trimming removed 5 bases at V and 5 bases at J, with 13 bases between. Germline lookup yields CDR1 MNHEY and CDR2 SMNVEV (reference sequence). The CDR3 DNA follows: TGTGCCAGCAGTCCCCGCGGATGGGACAATGAGCAGTTCTTC. This translates into CASSPRGWDNEQFF.

In its sample, this clone was seen a few times. The chain is built from TRBV3-1 (or the pseudogene TRBV3-2) and TRBJ1-1, with no clear D. CDR1 and CDR2 (germline): LGHDT, YNNKEL (reference sequence). V lost 1 base, J lost 2 bases, and 8 bases lay in between. The CDR3 is 14 amino acids. In DNA, the CDR3 is TGTGCCAGCAGCCAAGGGTCCCTAAACACTGAAGCTTTCTTT. This encodes CASSQGSLNTEAFF.